This TCR beta chain was captured in a study of blood T cells in healthy people across ages. Details on this clonotype: The antigen remains unidentified.

CDR3 length: 17 residues. V was cut by 0 bases and J by 4 bases, with 18 bases left in between. The germline V gene has CDR1 LGHDT and CDR2 YNNKEL (reference sequence). With a J-beta primer mix and a sample-barcoded 5' primer, a second PCR ran about 7 to 12 cycles. TCRdb independently ran MiXCR on the 5' RACE reads; one entry per CDR3 protein. The table includes around 1,000,000 distinct CDR3 sequences, less than 25% detected once. Study-level findings and limits: The study regarded diversity estimates from one million T cells as underestimates. The study lacked donor CMV status, which possibly confounded expanded clonotype changes. There were more naive CD4+ cells and higher diversity in long-lived donors than in aged donors.

This sample also appeared in a second study, on T cells of mothers and their children. From that paper: The study recruited a few healthy Caucasian mothers and their six children as donors.

Sequenced: blood. The clonotype was recovered from a girl aged 2 to 10 in good health. This chain connects TRBV3-1 to TRBJ1-2; D is uncertain. Here the CDR3 reads CASSQESPTKPIYGYTF. In nucleotides, the CDR3 is TGTGCCAGCAGCCAAGAGAGTCCGACAAAGCCCATCTATGGCTACACCTTC.